Listed below are T cell receptor beta chains from one sample, sequenced in a study of blood T cells in healthy people across ages. Each CDR3 protein is one row after TCRdb ran MiXCR on the 5' RACE reads. The sample lists over 550,000 distinct CDR3 sequences, approximately 30% occurring once. The sequenced material came from blood. The receptors derive from a woman aged 80 or older in good health. Both conserved end residues are part of each CDR3. The D gene is left open where the match is weak. Part of the rows lack a size; the others show once, few, many or a class for expanded clones.

v_call,clone_size,j_call,d_call,cdr3_nt,cdr3_aa
TRBV4-2,once,TRBJ1-4,-,TGTGCCGGCAGCGGCAGGGACCACGTCGCTAATGAAAAACTGTTTTTT,CAGSGRDHVANEKLFF
TRBV7-2,many,TRBJ1-5,-,TGTGCCAGCAGCCCTGAGTATGGCAATCAGCCCCAGCATTTT,CASSPEYGNQPQHF
TRBV2,-,TRBJ2-7,-,TGTGCCAGCAGAGCTTACCGGGGGGCATACGAGCAGTACTTC,CASRAYRGAYEQYF
TRBV2,many,TRBJ1-5,TRBD1,TGTGCCAGCAGAACGGACAGGCTCGACAATCAGCCCCAGCATTTT,CASRTDRLDNQPQHF
TRBV5-1,many,TRBJ1-2,TRBD1,TGCGCCAGCAGCCAACGGACAGGCGCTGGCTACACCTTC,CASSQRTGAGYTF
TRBV28,many,TRBJ1-2,-,TGTGCCAGCAGTGCGACTAACTATGGCTACACCTTC,CASSATNYGYTF
TRBV7-3,few,TRBJ2-2,-,TGTGCCAGCAGTCATTTAGGGCCCGGACCCGGGGAGCTGTTTTTT,CASSHLGPGPGELFF
TRBV7-9,many,TRBJ1-5,-,TGTGCCAGCAGCTTTCTTGATCAGCCCCAGCATTTT,CASSFLDQPQHF
TRBV20-1,few,TRBJ2-7,-,TGCAGTGCTTCCCCCCCAGGGGTACCCTACGAGCAGTACTTC,CSASPPGVPYEQYF
TRBV12-3/TRBV12-4,-,TRBJ2-7,-,TGTGCCAGCAGTCCCAGGTTCTACCTCGGAGCATACGAGCAGTACTTC,CASSPRFYLGAYEQYF
TRBV6-2/TRBV6-3,many,TRBJ2-7,TRBD1,TGTGCCAGTGGACAGGGGGCGGGCAACGAGCAGTACTTC,CASGQGAGNEQYF
TRBV30,once,TRBJ1-1,-,TGTGCCTCTAAGGGACTCCGGAAAACTGAAGCTTTCTTT,CASKGLRKTEAFF
TRBV30,few,TRBJ1-5,TRBD1,TGTGCCTGGAGTGAACAGGGGAATTATCAGCCCCAGCATTTT,CAWSEQGNYQPQHF
TRBV5-1,-,TRBJ2-7,TRBD1,TGCGCCAGCAGCTTGGGGGACAGGTGGAGCGAGCAGTACTTC,CASSLGDRWSEQYF
TRBV28,-,TRBJ2-4,-,TGTGCCGGCAGTTTATACGTGGCCAAAAACATTCAGTACTTC,CAGSLYVAKNIQYF
TRBV29-1,many,TRBJ1-2,-,TGCAGCGTTGAAAAAGGGGATCTAAGCACTAACTATGGCTACACCTTC,CSVEKGDLSTNYGYTF
TRBV25-1,many,TRBJ2-7,TRBD1,TGTGCCAGCAGTGTACCGGGACAGATCTACGAGCAGTACTTC,CASSVPGQIYEQYF
TRBV7-9,few,TRBJ2-1,TRBD1,TGTGCCAGCAGCTTCGGGACAGGGAGAAGTTACAATGAGCAGTTCTTC,CASSFGTGRSYNEQFF
TRBV3-1,many,TRBJ2-1,TRBD2,TGTGCCAGCAGCCCTCCCTTAGCGGGGGGGCCAGGGAGTGAGCAGTTCTTC,CASSPPLAGGPGSEQFF